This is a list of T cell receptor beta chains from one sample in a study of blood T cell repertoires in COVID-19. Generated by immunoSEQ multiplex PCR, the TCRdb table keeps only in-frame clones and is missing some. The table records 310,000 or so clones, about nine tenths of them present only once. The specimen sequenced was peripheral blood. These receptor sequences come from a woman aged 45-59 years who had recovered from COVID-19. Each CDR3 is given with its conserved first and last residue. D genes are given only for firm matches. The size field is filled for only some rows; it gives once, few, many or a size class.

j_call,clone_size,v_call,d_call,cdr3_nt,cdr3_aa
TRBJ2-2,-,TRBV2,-,TGTGCCAGCAGTGATCGGACAGACACCGGGGAGCTGTTTTTT,CASSDRTDTGELFF
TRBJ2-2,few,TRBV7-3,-,TGTGCCAGCAGCTTAATAGTCACCGGGGAGCTGTTTTTT,CASSLIVTGELFF
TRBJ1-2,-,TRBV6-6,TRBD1,TGTGCCAGCAGTTACTCTGACAGGGCTAACTATGGCTACACCTTC,CASSYSDRANYGYTF
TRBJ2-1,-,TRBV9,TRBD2,TGTGCCAGCAGCGTAAGCGGGAACTACAATGAGCAGTTCTTC,CASSVSGNYNEQFF
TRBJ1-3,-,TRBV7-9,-,TGTGCCAGCAGCTTTGGAGACAGCTGGGGCCCTGGAAACACCATATATTTT,CASSFGDSWGPGNTIYF
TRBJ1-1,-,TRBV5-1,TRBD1,TGCGCCAGCAGCTTGGGAGGGGGCGGAAACACTGAAGCTTTCTTT,CASSLGGGGNTEAFF
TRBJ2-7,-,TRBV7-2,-,TGTGCCAGCAGCTTAGCGCCCGCGGGAACCTACGAGCAGTACTTC,CASSLAPAGTYEQYF
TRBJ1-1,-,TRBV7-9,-,TGTGCCAGCAGCTCGTTAGCGGACACTGAAGCTTTCTTT,CASSSLADTEAFF
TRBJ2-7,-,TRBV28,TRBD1,TGTGCCAGCAGTTTACCATATTCCCTGGGACAGGGGAGAAAATACGAGCAGTACTTC,CASSLPYSLGQGRKYEQYF
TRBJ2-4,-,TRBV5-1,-,TGCGCCAGCAGCTTGGGAGGGTCAAACATTCAGTACTTC,CASSLGGSNIQYF
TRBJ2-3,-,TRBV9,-,TGTGCCAGCAGCGTAGACCTGGGCCGCGGAGGATCAGATACGCAGTATTTT,CASSVDLGRGGSDTQYF
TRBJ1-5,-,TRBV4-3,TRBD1,TGCGCCAGCAGCAGAGGCAGGGGGAGCAATCAGCCCCAGCATTTT,CASSRGRGSNQPQHF
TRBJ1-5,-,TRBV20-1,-,TGCAGTGCTAGTCAGGGGTGGAACAATCAGCCCCAGCATTTT,CSASQGWNNQPQHF
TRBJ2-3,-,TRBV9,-,TGTGCCAGCAGCGTCGGGGCGGGGGCCTACACAGATACGCAGTATTTT,CASSVGAGAYTDTQYF
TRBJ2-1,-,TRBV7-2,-,TGTGCCAGCAGCGCTAGCTGGAGTGAGCAGTTCTTC,CASSASWSEQFF
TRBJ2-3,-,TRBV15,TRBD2,TGTGCCACCAGCCGGGGGGAGCACACAGATACGCAGTATTTT,CATSRGEHTDTQYF
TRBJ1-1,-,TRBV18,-,TGTGCCAGCTCTGAACAGGCCGACACTGAAGCTTTCTTT,CASSEQADTEAFF
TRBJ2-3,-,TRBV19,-,TGTGCCAGTAGTTGGGGCGGCACAGATACGCAGTATTTT,CASSWGGTDTQYF
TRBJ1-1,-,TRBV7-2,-,TGTGCCAGCAGCTTAGCGAGGGCAGACACTGAAGCTTTCTTT,CASSLARADTEAFF
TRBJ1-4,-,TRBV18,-,TGTGCCAGCTCGGCCGGGGGAACTAATGAAAAACTGTTTTTT,CASSAGGTNEKLFF
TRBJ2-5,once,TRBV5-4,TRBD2,TGTGCCAGCAGCTCGGTCGGGGGGGGGCCTACCCAAGAGACCCAGTACTTC,CASSSVGGGPTQETQYF
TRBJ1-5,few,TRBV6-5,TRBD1,TGTGCCAGCCGACAGGGCAGATATAGCAATCAGCCCCAGCATTTT,CASRQGRYSNQPQHF
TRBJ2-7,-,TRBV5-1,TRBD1,TGCGCCAGCAGCGCCAACGGACAGGGGAGGTACGAGCAGTACTTC,CASSANGQGRYEQYF
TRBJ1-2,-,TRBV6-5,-,TGTGCCAGCAGATGGGGCGGTAACTATGGCTACACCTTC,CASRWGGNYGYTF
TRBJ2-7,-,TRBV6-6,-,TGTGCCAGCAGTTACTCGGGGAGTAGTTACGAGCAGTACTTC,CASSYSGSSYEQYF
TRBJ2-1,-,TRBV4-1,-,TGCGCCAGCAGCCAAGTCCCCAGCAGGGCAGTGAACAATGAGCAGTTCTTC,CASSQVPSRAVNNEQFF